The rows below give T cell receptor beta chains drawn from one sample of a study of blood T cell repertoires in COVID-19. Assay used: immunoSEQ multiplex PCR; TCRdb lists only in-frame clones, some missing. Altogether 150,000 to 200,000 clones are present, about 85% being singletons, with the ten largest covering 6.5% to 9%. Sequenced sample: peripheral blood. These receptors were taken from a woman aged 60-75 years with acute or convalescent COVID-19. Both conserved end residues are part of each CDR3. D genes are given only for firm matches. Part of the rows lack a size; the others show once, few, many or a class for expanded clones.

>TRBD2|NA|TRBV3-1/TRBV3-2|TRBJ2-5
CASKLAGQETQYF
TGTGCCAGCAAACTAGCGGGACAAGAGACCCAGTACTTC
>NA|NA|TRBV29-1|TRBJ1-2
CSVKRGDLVYGYTF
TGCAGCGTTAAGCGGGGGGACTTGGTCTATGGCTACACCTTC
>TRBD2|NA|TRBV24-1|TRBJ2-1
CATSDSLAGSNEQFF
TGTGCCACCAGTGATTCACTAGCGGGGTCCAATGAGCAGTTCTTC
>TRBD1|NA|TRBV7-8|TRBJ1-3
CASRATGGRGNTIYF
TGTGCCAGCAGGGCTACAGGGGGCAGGGGAAACACCATATATTTT
>NA|NA|TRBV6-6|TRBJ1-3
CASSREGIPTSGNTIYF
TGTGCCAGCAGTCGGGAGGGCATTCCGACCTCTGGAAACACCATATATTTT
>NA|NA|TRBV5-4|TRBJ1-1
CASSLGAGVKGTEAFF
TGTGCCAGCAGCTTGGGGGCAGGGGTCAAAGGAACTGAAGCTTTCTTT
>TRBD1|once|TRBV3-1/TRBV3-2|TRBJ1-1
CASSPRDRNTEAFF
TGTGCCAGCAGCCCCAGGGACAGGAACACTGAAGCTTTCTTT
>NA|NA|TRBV12-3/TRBV12-4|TRBJ2-5
CASSFAGKETQYF
TGTGCCAGCAGTTTTGCAGGGAAAGAGACCCAGTACTTC
>NA|NA|TRBV20-1|TRBJ1-2
CSARGGDGYTF
TGCAGTGCTAGAGGCGGGGATGGCTACACCTTC
>NA|NA|TRBV10-1|TRBJ1-6
CASSSERNSPLHF
TGCGCCAGCAGTTCGGAGAGGAATTCACCCCTCCACTTT
>NA|NA|TRBV27|TRBJ2-1
CASSFRGKGHEQFF
TGTGCCAGCAGTTTTCGGGGTAAGGGCCATGAGCAGTTCTTC
>NA|NA|TRBV6-5|TRBJ2-3
CASRVAMGTDTQYF
TGTGCCAGCAGAGTAGCGATGGGGACAGATACGCAGTATTTT
>NA|once|TRBV28|TRBJ1-6
CATLRGDSRNNSPLHF
TGTGCCACTCTTCGTGGGGACTCGAGGAATAATTCACCCCTCCACTTT
>TRBD1|NA|TRBV5-1|TRBJ2-1
CASSTGTGNNEQFF
TGCGCCAGCAGCACCGGGACAGGGAACAATGAGCAGTTCTTC
>NA|NA|TRBV29-1|TRBJ1-1
CSAGRGLNTEAFF
TGCAGCGCCGGGCGAGGGTTGAACACTGAAGCTTTCTTT
>NA|NA|TRBV19|TRBJ1-1
CASSAGDITEAFF
TGTGCCAGTAGCGCTGGGGACATCACTGAAGCTTTCTTT
>NA|NA|TRBV6-5|TRBJ2-5
CASTDDYHGETQYF
TGTGCCAGCACCGACGACTACCACGGAGAGACCCAGTACTTC
>TRBD1|NA|TRBV6-5|TRBJ1-4
CASSLQTGTNEKLFF
TGTGCCAGCAGCCTCCAGACAGGGACTAATGAAAAACTGTTTTTT
>NA|NA|TRBV28|TRBJ1-6
CASRPSGRRNSPLHF
TGTGCCAGCAGGCCATCTGGCAGGCGAAATTCACCCCTCCACTTT
>NA|NA|TRBV7-2|TRBJ1-3
CASSLSFSSGNTIYF
TGTGCCAGCAGCTTGAGCTTTTCCTCTGGAAACACCATATATTTT
>NA|NA|TRBV27|TRBJ1-6
CASTLGQGLNSPLHF
TGTGCCAGCACCCTGGGGCAGGGGTTAAATTCACCCCTCCACTTT